The 27 T cell receptor beta chains presented below share a single source sample, sequenced in a study of blood T cell repertoires in COVID-19. Here immunoSEQ multiplex PCR was the method, and the copy in TCRdb shows in-frame clones only, minus some. The data hold approximately 360,000 clones, with around 87% observed a single time. The sample consisted of PBMCs or T cells enriched from blood (not recorded which). These receptors all stem from a middle-aged man in a cohort exposed to, infected with or recovered from COVID-19 (not recorded which).

This rearrangement joins TRBV6-1 to TRBJ2-5; 10 bases align to TRBD2. The trim removed 0 bases at V and 4 bases at J, leaving 8 bases unmatched. Looked up from germline, CDR1 is MNHNS and CDR2 is SASEGT. CDR3 length: 17 amino acids. CDR3 DNA: TGTGCCAGCAGTGAAGCGGTGAGCGGGAGGGCCCGAGAGACCCAGTACTTC. Its protein is CASSEAVSGRARETQYF.

The chain is built from TRBV10-2 and TRBJ2-1; 9 nucleotides line up with TRBD2. This CDR3 contains 14 residues. Germline V gene lookup returns CDR1 WSHSY and CDR2 SAAADI. V gave up 6 bases and J gave up 6 bases; unmatched junction bases: 6. The CDR3 coding sequence is TGCGCCAGCAGGGGGGGACTAGCCATCAATGAGCAGTTCTTC. Residues: CASRGGLAINEQFF.

A single count supports this clone. The rearrangement joins TRBV28 to TRBJ1-5; a possible D gene is TRBD1 (6 bases). The germline V gene has CDR1 MDHEN and CDR2 SYDVKM. V lost 6 bases and J lost 1, with 13 bases in between. The CDR3 totals 15 residues. CDR3 amino acids: CASRPSRGSNQPQHF. DNA of the CDR3: TGTGCCAGCAGACCTTCCAGGGGAAGCAATCAGCCCCAGCATTTT.

The chain couples TRBV11-2 to TRBJ2-2; weak D call: TRBD1 (6 bases). V shed 7 bases and J shed 4 bases, with 16 bases lying between them. Germline loops: CDR1 SGHAT, CDR2 FQNNGV. The CDR3 runs to 15 residues. CDR3 sequence (DNA): TGTGCCAGCAACCTCCGGGACACTTCCACCGGGGAGCTGTTTTTT. Translated, it gives CASNLRDTSTGELFF.

J is TRBJ1-6 and V is TRBV7-9, with 9 bases matching TRBD1. This CDR3 is 15 amino acids long. V shed 4 bases and J 7 bases; nucleotides not matched to a gene: 5. Germline-derived CDR1 and CDR2 are SEHNR and FQNEAQ (reference sequence). The CDR3 protein is CASSSTGGENSPLHF. CDR3 DNA: TGTGCCAGCAGCTCCACAGGGGGCGAGAATTCACCCCTCCACTTT.

This clone was observed a single time. V gene TRBV25-1 combines with J gene TRBJ1-2; 7 bases match TRBD1. This CDR3 contains 12 residues. The V segment lost 10 bases and the J segment 4 bases; nucleotides outside the gene matches: 6. Germline V gives CDR1 MGHDK, CDR2 SYGVNS. In DNA, the CDR3 is TGTGCCACCAGAGGGGGCGGCTATGGCTACACCTTC. It codes for CATRGGGYGYTF.

Remarks on this clone: Additional DNA sequences in this sample encode the identical CDR3. The rearrangement uses TRBV18 and TRBJ1-3; TRBD1 aligns across 8 bases. This CDR3 contains 16 residues. V lost 3 bases and J lost 0; bases outside the gene matches: 4. CDR1 and CDR2 from the germline V gene are KGHSH and LQKENI. The CDR3 region is CASSPGQGGSGNTIYF. The DNA of the CDR3 is TGTGCCAGCTCACCCGGACAGGGCGGCTCTGGAAACACCATATATTTT. The variable domain in full, with the rest retrieved from reference TRBV18 and TRBJ1-3, is NAGVMQNPRHLVRRRGQEARLRCSPMKGHSHVYWYRQLPEEGLKFMVYLQKENIIDESGMPKERFSAEFPKEGPSILRIQQVVRGDSAAYFCASSPGQGGSGNTIYFGEGSWLTVV.

The V call is TRBV7-9, the J call TRBJ2-5, with 11 bases aligning to TRBD1. Germline V CDR1 and CDR2: SEHNR, FQNEAQ (reference sequence). V lost 3 bases and J lost 5; bases outside the gene matches: 11. The CDR3 has 17 residues. The CDR3, as DNA: TGTGCCAGCAGCTTCCCCGCGGGGACAGGGGGTGGGGAGACCCAGTACTTC. Encoded protein: CASSFPAGTGGGETQYF.

The rearrangement links TRBV5-1 to TRBJ2-1, with D tentatively TRBD2 (5 bases). Germline values: CDR1 SGHRS, CDR2 YFSETQ. The CDR3 sequence is 13 residues long. Trimming stripped 5 bases from V and 7 bases from J, with 13 bases between. The CDR3 loop is CASRRNGGNEQFF. CDR3 sequence (DNA): TGCGCCAGCAGGAGAAACGGCGGGAATGAGCAGTTCTTC. The full variable domain, in which reference TRBV5-1 and TRBJ2-1 provide the parts outside the CDR3, is KAGVTQTPRYLIKTRGQQVTLSCSPISGHRSVSWYQQTPGQGLQFLFEYFSETQRNKGNFPGRFSGRQFSNSRSEMNVSTLELGDSALYLCASRRNGGNEQFFGPGTRLTVL.

The CDR3 sequence: CASSLTSKSTTDTQYF. DNA for the CDR3: TGTGCCAGCAGCTTAACCTCGAAGAGTACTACAGATACGCAGTATTTT. The rearrangement joins TRBV7-6 to TRBJ2-3; D is unresolved. Germline loops: CDR1 SGHVS, CDR2 FNYEAQ. This CDR3 is built from 16 residues. With 2 bases removed from V and 3 bases from J, the gap between germline ends came to 15 bases. Filled out from reference TRBV7-6 and TRBJ2-3, the complete variable domain reads GAGVSQSPRYKVTKRGQDVALRCDPISGHVSLYWYRQALGQGPEFLTYFNYEAQQDKSGLPNDRFSAERPEGSISTLTIQRTEQRDSAMYRCASSLTSKSTTDTQYFGPGTRLTVL.

This chain uses TRBV27 with TRBJ2-1; a weak D match, TRBD2 (5 bases). Trimming stripped 6 bases from V and 2 bases from J, with 17 bases between. The CDR3 runs 16 residues. The V gene's germline CDR1 is MNHEY and CDR2 SMNVEV (reference sequence). The CDR3 protein is CASSWGADPAYNEQFF. The CDR3 nucleotides read TGTGCCAGCAGCTGGGGAGCGGATCCAGCCTACAATGAGCAGTTCTTC.

The chain combines TRBV7-8 with TRBJ2-3, with 13 positions matching TRBD2. The CDR3 is 18 amino acids. V shed 5 bases, J shed 1 base, and the junction held 9 bases outside the gene matches. Germline loops: CDR1 SGHVS, CDR2 FQNEAQ. As DNA, the CDR3 is TGTGCCAGCAGCCAAGGACTAGCGGGAGTATTCGGCACAGATACGCAGTATTTT. Translated: CASSQGLAGVFGTDTQYF.

This rearrangement joins TRBV5-4 to TRBJ1-1; 8 nucleotides align to TRBD1. V shed 1 base and J 6 bases; nucleotides not matched to a gene: 8. CDR1 SGHNT and CDR2 YYREEE come from the germline V gene (reference sequence). The CDR3 loop spans 15 amino acids. The CDR3 coding sequence is TGTGCCAGCAGCTTGTCGACAGGGGCGAGCGCTGAAGCTTTCTTT. Amino acids: CASSLSTGASAEAFF.

The gene calls are TRBV7-2 and TRBJ1-1; 7 bases are a match to TRBD1. The V and J ends lost 3 bases and 2 bases, in that order; junction bases with no gene match: 6. Germline V gives CDR1 SGHTA, CDR2 FQGNSA. The CDR3 extends over 15 amino acids. The DNA for the CDR3 is TGTGCCAGCAGCTTGACCGGGACAGTCAACACTGAAGCTTTCTTT. Amino acids: CASSLTGTVNTEAFF. Together with reference TRBV7-2 and TRBJ1-1, the CDR3 gives the full variable domain: GAGVSQSPSNKVTEKGKDVELRCDPISGHTALYWYRQSLGQGLEFLIYFQGNSAPDKSGLPSDRFSAERTGGSVSTLTIQRTQQEDSAVYLCASSLTGTVNTEAFFGQGTRLTVV.

The rearrangement links TRBV30 to TRBJ2-1; D remains unclear. The CDR3 covers 14 residues. Germline V gene lookup returns CDR1 GTSNPN and CDR2 SVGIG (reference sequence). V shed 4 bases and J shed 3 bases, with 13 bases lying between them. CDR3 nucleotide sequence: TGTGCCTGGACGTGGGCAGCTCTCTACAATGAGCAGTTCTTC. It is translated as CAWTWAALYNEQFF. Together with reference TRBV30 and TRBJ2-1, the CDR3 gives the full variable domain: SQTIHQWPATLVQPVGSPLSLECTVEGTSNPNLYWYRQAAGRGLQLLFYSVGIGQISSEVPQNLSASRPQDRQFILSSKKLLLSDSGFYLCAWTWAALYNEQFFGPGTRLTVL.

The V and J genes are TRBV9 and TRBJ1-2; D gene uncertain. The CDR3 is 15 residues long. V was shortened by 3 bases and J by 5 bases, with 17 bases between the two germline ends. Germline lookup yields CDR1 SGDLS and CDR2 YYNGEE. CDR3 residues: CASSAHLGSGYGYTF. Written as DNA, the CDR3 is TGTGCCAGCAGCGCGCACCTGGGGAGCGGATATGGCTACACCTTC.

The rearrangement links TRBV18 to TRBJ2-1; TRBD1 is a possible D gene (6 bases). The CDR3 is 15 residues long. The germline V gene encodes CDR1 KGHSH and CDR2 LQKENI. With 3 bases removed from V and 0 bases from J, the gap between germline ends came to 9 bases. The CDR3 loop is CASSPPTGSYNEQFF. The DNA for the CDR3 is TGTGCCAGCTCACCGCCGACAGGCTCCTACAATGAGCAGTTCTTC.

This clone was found a few times. CDR3 bases: TGTGCCAGCAGCTTAGGGTCTTCGGGGGCTGGAAACACCATATATTTT. Translating it yields CASSLGSSGAGNTIYF. The rearrangement uses TRBV7-6 and TRBJ1-3; D perhaps matches TRBD1 (5 bases). The length of the CDR3 is 16 residues. CDR1 is SGHVS and CDR2 is FNYEAQ in the germline V gene. V gave up 1 base and J gave up 2 bases, with 12 bases separating them.

The chain couples TRBV6-5 to TRBJ2-3; D gene unclear. In germline, CDR1 is MNHEY, CDR2 SVGAGI. This CDR3 is 12 amino acids long. The V end was cut by 11 bases, the J end by 5 bases, with 14 bases between. The CDR3 sequence: CAAWSRRDTQYF. CDR3 bases: TGTGCCGCCTGGAGCCGGAGAGATACGCAGTATTTT.

This clone has just one count. Distinct nucleotide sequences in the sample also encode this CDR3. V is TRBV9 and J is TRBJ2-5; 10 nucleotides match TRBD1. The CDR3 covers 16 residues. Germline lookup yields CDR1 SGDLS and CDR2 YYNGEE. J lost 2 bases, V lost 0 bases, and 4 bases had no gene match. The CDR3 loop reads CASSVALDRGQETQYF. DNA of the CDR3: TGTGCCAGCAGCGTAGCGTTGGACAGGGGGCAAGAGACCCAGTACTTC.

The chain has TRBV7-9 and TRBJ2-5, with D perhaps TRBD2 (6 bases). The germline V gene encodes CDR1 SEHNR and CDR2 FQNEAQ (reference sequence). This CDR3 contains 12 residues. Trimming left V 7 bases short and J 4 bases short, with 10 bases between. CDR3: CASTREAETQYF. The DNA for the CDR3 is TGTGCCAGCACCAGGGAGGCAGAGACCCAGTACTTC.

The chain combines TRBV7-9 with TRBJ1-4; TRBD1 matches at 10 bases. Trimming at V came to 6 bases and at J to 5 bases, leaving 6 bases not matched to a gene. CDR3 length equals 15 residues. Germline V lookup: CDR1 SEHNR, CDR2 FQNEAQ (reference sequence). The CDR3, as DNA: TGTGCCAGCAGTTATCCGGGACAGGGGAATGAAAAACTGTTTTTT. It specifies CASSYPGQGNEKLFF.

This clone was picked up a small number of times. This chain links TRBV15 with TRBJ1-3, with D perhaps matching TRBD1 (6 bases). In germline, CDR1 is LNHNV, CDR2 YYDKDF (reference sequence). The CDR3 covers 16 residues. The V end was cut by 4 bases, the J end by 5 bases, with 18 bases between. CDR3 protein: CATSNTGSLFRNTIYF. The CDR3 DNA reads as TGTGCCACCAGCAACACAGGGTCTCTTTTCCGAAACACCATATATTTT.

The V gene is TRBV4-1, the J gene TRBJ1-6; tentative D call: TRBD1 (6 bases). The CDR3 consists of 16 residues. Between the trimmed V and J ends, which lost 1 base and 6 bases, there was a span of 13 bases. In germline, CDR1 is MGHRA, CDR2 YSYEKL. The CDR3 DNA is TGCGCCAGCAGCCAAGCCTCCGCCAGGGGTAATTCACCCCTCCACTTT. The encoded protein is CASSQASARGNSPLHF.

The V gene is TRBV27, the J gene TRBJ1-1, with D perhaps TRBD1 (5 bases). V lost 3 bases and J 4 bases, leaving 12 bases between the germline ends. Germline loops: CDR1 MNHEY, CDR2 SMNVEV (reference sequence). The CDR3 loop spans 14 amino acids. The CDR3 region has the DNA TGTGCCAGCAGTTTCCGGTTGGGGCCCACTGAAGCTTTCTTT. Protein product: CASSFRLGPTEAFF.

The chain employs TRBV2 and TRBJ2-1; D remains unclear. CDR3 length: 16 residues. V lost 2 bases and J 8 bases, leaving 19 bases between the germline ends. Germline V gene sequence: CDR1 SNHLY, CDR2 FYNNEI. The CDR3 sequence is CASSELLISSGDEQFF. DNA of the CDR3: TGTGCCAGCAGTGAACTCCTGATTTCCTCAGGCGATGAGCAGTTCTTC.

This clone was observed once. The V and J genes are TRBV10-3 and TRBJ2-3, with D possibly being TRBD2 (6 bases). Germline V lookup: CDR1 ENHRY, CDR2 SYGVKD. This CDR3 comprises 14 residues. The V gene lost 11 bases and the J gene lost 1 base, with 16 bases spanning the gap. This chain's CDR3 is CASALARGTDTQYF. The DNA of the CDR3 is TGTGCCTCGGCTCTAGCGAGGGGCACAGATACGCAGTATTTT.